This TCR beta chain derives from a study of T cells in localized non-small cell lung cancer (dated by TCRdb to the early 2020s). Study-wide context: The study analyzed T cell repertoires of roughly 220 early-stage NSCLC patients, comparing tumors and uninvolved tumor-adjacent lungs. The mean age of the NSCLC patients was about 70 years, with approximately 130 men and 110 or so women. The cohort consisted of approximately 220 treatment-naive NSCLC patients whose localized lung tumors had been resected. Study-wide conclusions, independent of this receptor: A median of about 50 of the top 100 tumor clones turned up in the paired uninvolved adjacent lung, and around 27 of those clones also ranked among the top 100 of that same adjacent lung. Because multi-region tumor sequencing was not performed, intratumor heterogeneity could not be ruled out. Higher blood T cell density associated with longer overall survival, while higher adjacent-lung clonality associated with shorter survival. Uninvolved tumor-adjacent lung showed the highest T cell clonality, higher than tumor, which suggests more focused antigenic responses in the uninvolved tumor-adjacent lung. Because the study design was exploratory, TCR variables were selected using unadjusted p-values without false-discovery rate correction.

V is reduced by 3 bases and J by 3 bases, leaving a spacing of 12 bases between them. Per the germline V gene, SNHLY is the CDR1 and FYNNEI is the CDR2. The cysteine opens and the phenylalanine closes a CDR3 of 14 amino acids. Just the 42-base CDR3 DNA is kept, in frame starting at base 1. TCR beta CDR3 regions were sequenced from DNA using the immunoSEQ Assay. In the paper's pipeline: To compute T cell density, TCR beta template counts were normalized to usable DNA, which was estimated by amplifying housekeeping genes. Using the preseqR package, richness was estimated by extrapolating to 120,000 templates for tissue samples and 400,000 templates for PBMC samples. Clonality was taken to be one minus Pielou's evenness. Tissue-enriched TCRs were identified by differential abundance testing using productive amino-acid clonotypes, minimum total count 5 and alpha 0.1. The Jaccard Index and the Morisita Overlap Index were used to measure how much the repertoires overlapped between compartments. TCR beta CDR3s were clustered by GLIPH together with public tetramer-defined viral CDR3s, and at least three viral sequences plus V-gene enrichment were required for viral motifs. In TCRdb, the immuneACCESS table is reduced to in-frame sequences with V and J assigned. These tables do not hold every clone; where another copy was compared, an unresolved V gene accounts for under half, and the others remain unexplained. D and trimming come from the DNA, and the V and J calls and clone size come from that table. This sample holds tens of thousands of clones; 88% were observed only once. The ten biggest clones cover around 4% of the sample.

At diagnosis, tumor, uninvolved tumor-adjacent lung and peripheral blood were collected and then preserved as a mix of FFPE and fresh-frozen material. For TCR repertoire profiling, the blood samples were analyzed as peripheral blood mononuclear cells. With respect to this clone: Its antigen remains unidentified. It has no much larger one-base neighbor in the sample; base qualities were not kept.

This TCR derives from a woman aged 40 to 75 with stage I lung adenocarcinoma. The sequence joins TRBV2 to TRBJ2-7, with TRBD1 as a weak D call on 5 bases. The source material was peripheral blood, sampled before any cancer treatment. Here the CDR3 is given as CASSDIFRDYEQYF. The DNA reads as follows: TGTGCCAGCAGTGACATCTTCAGGGACTACGAGCAGTACTTC. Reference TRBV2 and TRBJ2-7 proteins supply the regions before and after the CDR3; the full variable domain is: EPEVTQTPSHQVTQMGQEVILRCVPISNHLYFYWYRQILGQKVEFLVSFYNNEISEKSEIFDDQFSVERPDGSNFTLKIRSTKLEDSAMYFCASSDIFRDYEQYFGPGTRLTVT.